The entry below describes one TCR beta chain. This clone was found a few times. The antigen this receptor binds is unknown. Base qualities are not recorded, but no much larger clone differs from it by a single base. The data derive from a study of tumour-infiltrating T cells in Burkitt lymphoma (TCRdb year 2020). With regard to the full study: Clinical outcome was correlated with TCR repertoire data, and overall and progression-free survival were found to be predicted by productive clonality independently of established prognosticators, including age at diagnosis.

Receptor libraries were prepared by the immunoSEQ multiplex PCR assay. TCRdb retrieved this table from immuneACCESS and kept in-frame rearrangements only. Not all clones are present; in checked studies, unresolved V genes account for under half, and no reason is known for the remainder. For this sample the table gives around 15,000 clones, of which around four fifths were detected only once. The ten largest clones take up about 2% of the sample. Source material: tumor tissue. The origin of this receptor is a human donor with diffuse large B-cell lymphoma.

In nucleotide form, the sequence is TGTGCCAGCAGCGCCGCGAATAATCCTAATTCACCCCTCCACTTT. Its translation reads: CASSAANNPNSPLHF. The chain joins TRBV9 to TRBJ1-6; the D gene remains uncertain. The trim is 3 bases for V and 6 bases for J, with a gap of 13 bases between the germline ends. According to the germline V gene, CDR1 reads SGDLS and CDR2 reads YYNGEE. The cysteine opens and the phenylalanine closes a CDR3 of 15 amino acids. Only the CDR3 DNA is retained, 45 bases long and in frame from the first base.